A single sample is the source of the 30 T cell receptor beta chains below, sequenced in a study of blood T cell repertoires in COVID-19. Sequenced by immunoSEQ multiplex PCR; TCRdb stores in-frame clones only, minus some. The sample includes 200,000 or so clones, approximately 88% of them seen just once. The sequencing sample was made of PBMCs or T cells enriched from blood (not recorded which). These receptors were collected from a woman aged 25 to 39 who had been exposed to COVID-19.

The genes are TRBV2 and TRBJ2-1; TRBD1 might be the D (6 bases). The CDR3 spans 13 residues. Germline V gene sequence: CDR1 SNHLY, CDR2 FYNNEI. The V and J ends lost 8 bases and 7 bases respectively, with 15 bases between them. The chain's CDR3 is CASVRGSANEQFF. The DNA for the CDR3 is TGTGCCAGCGTGAGGGGGAGTGCTAATGAGCAGTTCTTC.

This clone has only one observation. V gene TRBV29-1 combines with J gene TRBJ2-1; D is unclear. This CDR3 is built from 12 residues. Trimming cost V 3 bases and J 7 bases, with 10 bases left between them. Germline loops: CDR1 SQVTM, CDR2 ANQGSEA. This chain's CDR3 is CSVDGPLNEQFF. In DNA, the CDR3 is TGCAGCGTTGATGGGCCCCTAAATGAGCAGTTCTTC.

The rearrangement joins TRBV6-5 to TRBJ2-7; 9 nucleotides agree with TRBD2. The V and J ends lost 5 bases and 3 bases, in that order; junction bases with no gene match: 5. CDR3 length: 14 amino acids. Germline values: CDR1 MNHEY, CDR2 SVGAGI. Here the CDR3 DNA reads TGTGCCAGCAGTCGGCGGGAGGGGGTCTACGAGCAGTACTTC. This translates into CASSRREGVYEQYF.

The genes are TRBV19 and TRBJ1-5, with D maybe TRBD1 (5 bases). V lost 3 bases and J 7 bases, leaving 10 bases between the germline ends. The CDR3 extends over 13 amino acids. The germline CDR1 and CDR2 sequences are LNHDA and SQIVND (reference sequence). In DNA form, the CDR3 reads TGTGCCAGTAGTATTGGGGGGTTGCAGCCCCAGCATTTT. Translation gives CASSIGGLQPQHF.

As regards this clone: This specimen includes other DNA sequences encoding the same CDR3. The chain is built from TRBV9 and TRBJ1-2; 8 nucleotides match TRBD1. Germline V gene lookup returns CDR1 SGDLS and CDR2 YYNGEE. V lost 2 bases and J lost 3; bases outside the gene matches: 3. CDR3 length equals 14 residues. DNA for the CDR3: TGTGCCAGCAGCGTCGGACAGGGCGACTATGGCTACACCTTC. Translated: CASSVGQGDYGYTF. The full variable domain, completed using reference TRBV9 and TRBJ1-2, is DSGVTQTPKHLITATGQRVTLRCSPRSGDLSVYWYQQSLDQGLQFLIQYYNGEERAKGNILERFSAQQFPDLHSELNLSSLELGDSALYFCASSVGQGDYGYTFGSGTRLTVV.

The chain carries TRBV5-1 and TRBJ2-7; 9 bases agree with TRBD1. In germline, CDR1 is SGHRS, CDR2 YFSETQ. The V gene end was trimmed by 4 bases and the J gene end by 6 bases; junction bases not matched to a gene: 11. This CDR3 spans 15 amino acids. The CDR3 loop reads CASSNTGTGNLEQYF. The CDR3, as DNA: TGCGCCAGCAGCAATACCGGGACAGGGAATCTCGAGCAGTACTTC.

The chain couples TRBV6-2 or TRBV6-3 to TRBJ1-2; tentatively, D is TRBD1 (6 bases). This CDR3 is built from 14 residues. Trimming shortened V by 7 bases and J by 5 bases, and 17 bases separated the two germline ends. The germline gives CDR1 MNHEY, CDR2 SVGEGT. CDR3 region: CASTPGWGLYGYTF. CDR3 nucleotides: TGTGCCAGCACCCCAGGGTGGGGGCTTTATGGCTACACCTTC.

This chain links TRBV10-3 with TRBJ1-1, with D hard to call. Germline V gene sequence: CDR1 ENHRY, CDR2 SYGVKD. Trimming removed 4 bases at V and 5 bases at J, with 17 bases between. This CDR3 is 15 amino acids long. The CDR3: CAISASELGRTEAFF. CDR3 bases: TGTGCCATCAGTGCTTCTGAGCTTGGGAGGACTGAAGCTTTCTTT.

The chain joins TRBV2 to TRBJ1-5; no definite D call. The CDR3 covers 17 residues. CDR1 is SNHLY, CDR2 FYNNEI, per germline. V was cut by 4 bases and J by 4 bases, with 20 bases left in between. The CDR3 DNA reads as TGTGCCAGCAGTGGAGCCGCAGGTCAAAGTGAAAATCAGCCCCAGCATTTT. Protein sequence: CASSGAAGQSENQPQHF.

Notes on this clone: A much larger clone sits a single nucleotide away, making a read error possible. The same CDR3 is also encoded by other DNA sequences in this sample. The chain is built from TRBV28 and TRBJ2-7; 7 positions agree with TRBD1. This CDR3 is built from 15 residues. Per germline, CDR1 MDHEN and CDR2 SYDVKM. This chain's CDR3 is CASSLGDSPSDEQYF. In DNA form, the CDR3 reads TGTGCCAGCAGTTTAGGGGACAGCCCCTCGGACGAGCAGTACTTT.

This rearrangement joins TRBV5-5 to TRBJ2-1, with 12 bases fitting TRBD2. CDR3 length equals 15 residues. Germline assignment: CDR1 SGHKS and CDR2 YYEKEE (reference sequence). The J segment lost 4 bases and the V segment lost 4 bases, leaving 3 bases of the junction unmatched. CDR3 sequence (DNA): TGTGCCAGCAGCGGACTAGCGGGATTATACAATGAGCAGTTCTTC. This encodes CASSGLAGLYNEQFF.

This clone was seen just once. Here the CDR3 DNA reads TGTGCCAGCAGCCCGAGAGGCGGCCGACCCGGGACTGAAGCTTTCTTT. Its translation is CASSPRGGRPGTEAFF. The chain recombines TRBV11-2 with TRBJ1-1; D is unclear. The germline gives CDR1 SGHAT, CDR2 FQNNGV. The CDR3 extends over 16 amino acids. V lost 5 bases to trimming and J lost 5 bases, with 21 bases between them.

The chain recombines TRBV10-1 with TRBJ1-4; D remains ambiguous. CDR3 length: 13 amino acids. Looked up from germline, CDR1 is WNHNN and CDR2 is SYGVQD (reference sequence). The V end was cut by 9 bases, the J end by 6 bases, with 14 bases between. This CDR3 is CASPGISDEKLFF. CDR3 sequence (DNA): TGCGCCAGTCCGGGAATATCGGATGAAAAACTGTTTTTT.

The gene calls are TRBV28 and TRBJ2-3, with a weak D call TRBD1 (6 bases). Between the trimmed V and J ends, which lost 7 bases and 2 bases, there was a span of 19 bases. The CDR3 has 16 amino acids. CDR1 is MDHEN and CDR2 is SYDVKM in the germline V gene. The CDR3 DNA reads as TGTGCCAGCACGCCCATGGGGGCGGGCCACACAGATACGCAGTATTTT. This codes for CASTPMGAGHTDTQYF.

V and J are TRBV9 and TRBJ1-3, with no clear D. CDR1 is SGDLS, CDR2 YYNGEE, per germline. The CDR3 is 14 amino acids. V gave up 0 bases and J gave up 0 bases, with 4 bases separating them. The chain's CDR3 is CASSVESSGNTIYF. The CDR3 bases are TGTGCCAGCAGCGTAGAGAGCTCTGGAAACACCATATATTTT.

The chain is built from TRBV4-1 and TRBJ1-1; D is possibly TRBD1 (6 bases). Trimming shortened V by 2 bases and J by 0 bases, and 7 bases separated the two germline ends. CDR1 is MGHRA, CDR2 YSYEKL, per germline. This CDR3 contains 14 residues. The CDR3 region is CASSQQGLNTEAFF. CDR3 DNA: TGCGCCAGCAGCCAACAGGGGTTGAACACTGAAGCTTTCTTT.

This chain connects TRBV29-1 to TRBJ2-2, with TRBD2 as a possible D gene (6 bases). V was trimmed by 5 bases and J by 1 base, leaving 8 bases between them. Germline V gives CDR1 SQVTM, CDR2 ANQGSEA. The CDR3 is 13 amino acids. CDR3 sequence: CSVRDLNTGELFF. In DNA form, the CDR3 reads TGCAGCGTTAGGGACTTGAACACCGGGGAGCTGTTTTTT.

The chain is built from TRBV15 and TRBJ1-2, with 9 bases lining up with TRBD1. Losses at the gene ends were 1 base for V and 3 bases for J; bases not matched to a gene: 0. The CDR3 is 14 amino acids. Germline CDR1 is LNHNV and CDR2 is YYDKDF (reference sequence). The CDR3 DNA reads as TGTGCCACCAGCAGAGGGGACAGGGACTATGGCTACACCTTC. Protein: CATSRGDRDYGYTF.

This chain joins TRBV11-3 and TRBJ2-2; the D gene is possibly TRBD2 (6 bases). V lost 1 base and J lost 7, with 7 bases in between. This CDR3 has 13 residues. Germline loops: CDR1 SGHNT, CDR2 YENEEA. The CDR3 loop is CASSLVRDGELFF. CDR3 in DNA: TGTGCCAGCAGCTTAGTGCGGGACGGGGAGCTGTTTTTT.

This clone was seen only once. The gene calls are TRBV11-2 and TRBJ2-5; 8 bases map to TRBD2. CDR3 size: 15 residues. Germline V gene data show CDR1 as SGHAT and CDR2 as FQNNGV. V gave up 4 bases and J gave up 6 bases; unmatched junction bases: 10. The CDR3 DNA sequence: TGTGCCAGCAGCTCCCGAGTGGCGGGAGGACAGACCCAGTACTTC. Translating gives CASSSRVAGGQTQYF.

This chain connects TRBV9 to TRBJ2-1, with TRBD2 as a possible D gene (6 bases). The CDR3 is 15 amino acids. Germline values: CDR1 SGDLS, CDR2 YYNGEE. V lost 4 bases to trimming and J lost 2 bases, with 13 bases between them. CDR3 sequence: CASSPRDATYNEQFF. The CDR3, as DNA: TGTGCCAGCAGCCCGCGGGACGCCACCTACAATGAGCAGTTCTTC.

This chain connects TRBV3-1 (or the pseudogene TRBV3-2) to TRBJ2-7; 9 nucleotides align to TRBD2. Germline CDR1 reads LGHDT; CDR2 reads YNNKEL (reference sequence). This CDR3 contains 18 residues. V dropped 4 bases and J dropped 2; count of bases not matched to a gene: 15. CDR3: CASSLAQPTGTSPYEQYF. The CDR3 DNA reads as TGTGCCAGCAGCCTTGCCCAGCCAACCGGGACTAGCCCCTACGAGCAGTACTTC.

The chain joins TRBV7-3 to TRBJ2-2; TRBD2 matches at 8 bases. The V and J ends lost 5 bases and 2 bases, in that order; junction bases with no gene match: 4. Germline V gives CDR1 SGHTA, CDR2 FQGTGA. The CDR3 totals 15 residues. The CDR3 is CASSPLAGNTGELFF. DNA of the CDR3: TGTGCCAGCAGCCCCCTAGCGGGTAACACCGGGGAGCTGTTTTTT.

The rearrangement links TRBV15 to TRBJ2-3; 9 nucleotides agree with TRBD2. The CDR3 totals 15 residues. The V gene end was trimmed by 5 bases and the J gene end by 7 bases; junction bases not matched to a gene: 10. Germline lookup yields CDR1 LNHNV and CDR2 YYDKDF (reference sequence). CDR3 protein: CATSQGVAGGYTQYF. The CDR3 nucleotides read TGTGCCACCAGCCAGGGGGTTGCGGGAGGGTATACGCAGTATTTT. The full variable domain, in which reference TRBV15 and TRBJ2-3 provide the parts outside the CDR3, is DAMVIQNPRYQVTQFGKPVTLSCSQTLNHNVMYWYQQKSSQAPKLLFHYYDKDFNNEADTPDNFQSRRPNTSFCFLDIRSPGLGDTAMYLCATSQGVAGGYTQYFGPGTRLTVL.

The chain recombines TRBV19 with TRBJ2-2; D gene uncertain. The V gene's germline CDR1 is LNHDA and CDR2 SQIVND (reference sequence). The ends were cut back, 7 bases at V and 0 bases at J, with 12 bases in the middle. The length of the CDR3 is 15 residues. In DNA form, the CDR3 reads TGTGCCAGTACCCTTACCAGGTCGAACACCGGGGAGCTGTTTTTT. As protein: CASTLTRSNTGELFF. Drawing the rest from reference TRBV19 and TRBJ2-2, the complete variable domain is DGGITQSPKYLFRKEGQNVTLSCEQNLNHDAMYWYRQDPGQGLRLIYYSQIVNDFQKGDIAEGYSVSREKKESFPLTVTSAQKNPTAFYLCASTLTRSNTGELFFGEGSRLTVL.

This rearrangement joins TRBV4-2 to TRBJ1-5; 8 nucleotides align to TRBD1. Germline lookup yields CDR1 LGHNA and CDR2 YNFKEQ. This CDR3 region has 15 residues. With V trimmed by 0 bases and J by 4 bases, 2 bases remained unmatched. In nucleotides, the CDR3 is TGTGCCAGCAGCCAAGATAACAGGGGGAATCAGCCCCAGCATTTT. This sequence encodes CASSQDNRGNQPQHF.

V gene TRBV7-9 combines with J gene TRBJ2-1; maybe TRBD2 (5 bases). Germline V CDR1 and CDR2: SEHNR, FQNEAQ (reference sequence). The CDR3 runs to 13 residues. V shed 5 bases and J shed 5 bases, with 10 bases lying between them. The CDR3 is CASSPRGNNEQFF. DNA of the CDR3: TGTGCCAGCAGCCCACGGGGAAACAATGAGCAGTTCTTC. Full variable domain (missing parts from reference TRBV7-9 and TRBJ2-1): DTGVSQNPRHKITKRGQNVTFRCDPISEHNRLYWYRQTLGQGPEFLTYFQNEAQLEKSRLLSDRFSAERPKGSFSTLEIQRTEQGDSAMYLCASSPRGNNEQFFGPGTRLTVL.

V usage is TRBV5-1 and J usage is TRBJ2-5; D remains unclear. The CDR3 runs 13 residues. The V end lost 0 bases, the J end lost 3 bases, and 6 bases lay between the germline ends. Germline CDR1 and CDR2: SGHRS and YFSETQ. The CDR3 reads CASSLAGKETQYF. CDR3 coding DNA: TGCGCCAGCAGCTTGGCAGGAAAAGAGACCCAGTACTTC.

The chain couples TRBV6-5 to TRBJ2-7; the match to TRBD1 covers 8 bases. The trim removed 6 bases at V and 5 bases at J, leaving 9 bases unmatched. Germline loops: CDR1 MNHEY, CDR2 SVGAGI. The CDR3 is 14 residues long. The CDR3 coding sequence is TGTGCCAGCAGGGGGGACAGGTCCCGGGACGAGCAGTACTTC. This translates into CASRGDRSRDEQYF.

The rearrangement links TRBV15 to TRBJ2-6; a possible D gene is TRBD2 (6 bases). Germline lookup yields CDR1 LNHNV and CDR2 YYDKDF (reference sequence). V was clipped by 6 bases and J by 6 bases, with 12 bases between them. The CDR3 sequence is 14 residues long. This chain's CDR3 is CATSTGGEANVLTF. Here the CDR3 DNA reads TGTGCCACCAGTACGGGCGGGGAGGCCAACGTCCTGACTTTC.